This TCR beta chain derives from a study of T cells after yellow fever vaccination. Study overall: SMART-Seq v4 Ultra Low Input handled preparation of low-cell-number fractions.

TCRdb recomputed calls from the 5' RACE reads with MiXCR, one row per CDR3 protein. The sample lists about 550,000 distinct CDR3 sequences, less than 20% seen once, with around 15% in the top ten. The CDR3 loop spans 15 amino acids. V lost 5 bases, J lost 4 bases, and 17 bases lay in between. Germline CDR1 LNHDA, CDR2 SQIVND (reference sequence). The study, taken as a whole, reports: After the booster, nearly 98% of CD4 and about 90% of CD8 primary-response clones were re-detected.

This clonotype has just a few counts. Its matching antigen is unknown. The TCR was taken from a man aged 25-45 years who received the YFV17D yellow fever vaccine. The V gene is TRBV19, the J gene TRBJ2-5; D is possibly TRBD2 (5 bases). The sample consisted of PBMCs, taken 15 days after the yellow fever booster vaccination. CDR3 bases: TGTGCCAGTAGTTTCTCGGGATCCTACGGAGAGACCCAGTACTTC. Amino acids: CASSFSGSYGETQYF.